One sample yielded the 11 T cell receptor beta chains listed below, sequenced in a study of beta chain features in type 1 diabetes. The antigens for these receptors are not known. Every isolated RNA sample was fully reverse transcribed, so sequencing captured expressed TCRB transcripts. Clones were read by immunoSEQ multiplex PCR, and TCRdb kept only the in-frame ones, dropping some. The sample lists hundreds of thousands of clones, around 15% occurring once. Study-wide results and limits: Shortening of TCRB CDR3s, moderate but significant, appeared in all four CD4+ subsets of Type 1 diabetes patients.

The sequencing sample was made of naive CD4+ T cells from blood. The receptor set was obtained from a man younger than 35 with type 1 diabetes.

The rearrangement joins TRBV29-1 to TRBJ2-7; D is unresolved. The length of the CDR3 is 13 residues. Trimming cost V 4 bases and J 3 bases, with 13 bases left between them. In germline, CDR1 is SQVTM, CDR2 ANQGSEA. CDR3 region: CSVGGPTDYEQYF. DNA for the CDR3: TGCAGCGTTGGCGGCCCTACGGACTACGAGCAGTACTTC.

The sample holds a few counts of this clone. The chain couples TRBV28 to TRBJ1-2, with TRBD1 identical over 7 bases. This CDR3 spans 14 amino acids. Per the germline V gene, CDR1 is MDHEN and CDR2 is SYDVKM. J lost 4 bases, V lost 2 bases, and 4 bases had no gene match. The CDR3 loop is CASSLGTEIYGYTF. The CDR3 DNA sequence: TGTGCCAGCAGTTTAGGGACAGAGATCTATGGCTACACCTTC.

The V and J genes are TRBV7-6 and TRBJ1-2; D may be TRBD1 (5 bases). The length of the CDR3 is 14 residues. The germline CDR1 and CDR2 sequences are SGHVS and FNYEAQ. Trimming took off 2 bases at V and 4 bases at J, with 11 bases between the two ends. The CDR3 loop is CASSLSQGAYGYTF. CDR3 nucleotides: TGTGCCAGCAGCTTATCCCAGGGTGCCTATGGCTACACCTTC.

The rearrangement links TRBV14 to TRBJ2-7; 8 bases fit TRBD1. The J segment lost 6 bases and the V segment lost 3 bases, leaving 16 bases of the junction unmatched. The germline CDR1 and CDR2 sequences are SGHDN and FVKESK. The CDR3 contains 17 residues. The CDR3 DNA is TGTGCCAGCAGCCATTCTATCGGAGGCAGGGGGCGAGGCGAGCAGTACTTC. It encodes CASSHSIGGRGRGEQYF. The full variable domain, its missing parts supplied by reference TRBV14 and TRBJ2-7, is EAGVTQFPSHSVIEKGQTVTLRCDPISGHDNLYWYRRVMGKEIKFLLHFVKESKQDESGMPNNRFLAERTGGTYSTLKVQPAELEDSGVYFCASSHSIGGRGRGEQYFGPGTRLTVT.

This clone came up a few times. The chain links TRBV4-3 to TRBJ2-2; D call uncertain. Germline CDR1 reads LGHNA; CDR2 reads YSLEER. V shed 0 bases and J shed 6 bases, with 23 bases lying between them. This CDR3 region has 19 residues. DNA of the CDR3: TGCGCCAGCAGCCAAGAGGCCCCAGGTCCCCCCATCTTCGCCGGGGAGCTGTTTTTT. Its protein is CASSQEAPGPPIFAGELFF.

The chain combines TRBV4-2 with TRBJ1-1, with a tentative D call TRBD1 (5 bases). CDR3 size: 17 residues. V gave up 0 bases and J gave up 0 bases, with 14 bases separating them. CDR1 and CDR2 (germline): LGHNA, YNFKEQ. CDR3 DNA: TGTGCCAGCAGCCAAGATCCGGGGCTTCATATGAACACTGAAGCTTTCTTT. This codes for CASSQDPGLHMNTEAFF.

This clone was picked up a small number of times. The chain links TRBV6-5 to TRBJ1-2; no clear D gene. V was trimmed by 0 bases and J by 0 bases, leaving 8 bases between them. This CDR3 contains 15 residues. Germline CDR1 and CDR2: MNHEY and SVGAGI. The CDR3 is CASSYSMTTNYGYTF. DNA of the CDR3: TGTGCCAGCAGTTACTCAATGACAACTAACTATGGCTACACCTTC.

J is TRBJ1-6 and V is TRBV10-3; D gene ambiguous. Germline values: CDR1 ENHRY, CDR2 SYGVKD. Trimming left V 2 bases short and J 7 bases short, with 3 bases between. The CDR3 sequence is 12 residues long. In DNA, the CDR3 is TGTGCCATCAGTGAGCTGAATTCACCCCTCCACTTT. Translating gives CAISELNSPLHF.

This clone was seen more than once but under ten times. The V gene is TRBV28, the J gene TRBJ2-3; tentative D call: TRBD1 (5 bases). The length of the CDR3 is 16 residues. Trimming pared 2 bases from V and 0 bases from J, leaving 12 bases between. Per germline, CDR1 MDHEN and CDR2 SYDVKM. CDR3 sequence (DNA): TGTGCCAGCAGTTTACTGGGGCACCAAAGCACAGATACGCAGTATTTT. It codes for CASSLLGHQSTDTQYF.

V is TRBV5-1 and J is TRBJ1-2, with a possible D match to TRBD1 (6 bases). Trimming removed 0 bases from V and 5 bases from J, with 17 bases in between. The CDR3 has 16 amino acids. Germline V gene lookup returns CDR1 SGHRS and CDR2 YFSETQ. The CDR3 nucleotides read TGCGCCAGCAGCTTGGCCGGCGGGGCAGGGGAGTATGGCTACACCTTC. As protein: CASSLAGGAGEYGYTF.

The chain joins TRBV7-2 to TRBJ2-7, with D perhaps matching TRBD1 (5 bases). Trimming stripped 3 bases from V and 3 bases from J, with 12 bases between. The CDR3 loop spans 14 amino acids. CDR1 SGHTA and CDR2 FQGNSA come from the germline V gene. The CDR3 protein is CASSFTTANYEQYF. As DNA, the CDR3 is TGTGCCAGCAGCTTCACGACAGCAAACTACGAGCAGTACTTC.